This T cell receptor beta chain was profiled in a study of blood T cell repertoires in COVID-19. For the study at large: From the United States, Italy and Spain came samples of acute and convalescent COVID-19. From T cells, B-cell-depleted T cells, or PBMCs came the material, which was cDNA or gDNA.

After removal of 5 bases from V and 1 base from J, the junction contained 10 bases not matched to a gene. The CDR3 sequence is 18 residues long. CDR1 is SGHNT and CDR2 is YENEEA in the germline V gene. The study assigned cohorts using participant-reported clinical history. The assay was immunoSEQ multiplex PCR, and TCRdb's table has in-frame clones only and misses some. The profile shows approximately 160,000 clones, about 86% of them singletons. This clonotype was sampled from a man in his fifties or sixties who had recovered from COVID-19. The specimen was PBMCs or T cells enriched from blood (not recorded which). The rearrangement uses TRBV11-3 and TRBJ2-6; 8 bases map to TRBD1. CDR3 nucleotides: TGTGCCAGCAGCAGAAGGACAGGGAGTGCTTCTGGGGCCAACGTCCTGACTTTC. Amino acids: CASSRRTGSASGANVLTF.